This T cell receptor (beta chain) was captured by sequencing in a study of blood T cells in healthy people across ages. Then a second PCR, running roughly 7 to 11 cycles, was carried out with a sample-barcoded 5' primer and a J-beta primer mix. TCRdb used MiXCR to reprocess the 5' RACE reads, holding one entry per CDR3 protein. The sample gives approximately 680,000 distinct CDR3 sequences, roughly 32% of which show up once; approximately 15% is in the top ten. CDR3 length equals 14 residues. The V gene's germline CDR1 is DFQATT and CDR2 SNEGSKA (reference sequence). About this clonotype itself: Its antigen is as yet unknown. One junction end does not reproduce the germline sequence, and a read error may be involved.

Study findings and constraints: The study could not conclusively compare naive and antigen-experienced cells, given its unsorted PBMCs.

The donors, healthy Caucasians from Russia, were aged 6 to 90. V usage is TRBV20-1 and J usage is TRBJ2-5, with no clear D. The clonotype originates from a woman older than 75 in good health. The sequenced sample was blood. CDR3 sequence: CSASGQADLGEQYF. The CDR3 DNA reads as TGTAGTGCTAGTGGGCAGGCCGACCTGGGTGAGCAGTACTTC.